The next 26 T cell receptor beta chains were all read from a single sample in a study of OX40 agonist ivuxolimab in advanced cancers. Using immunoSEQ multiplex PCR, the repertoire was profiled, and TCRdb retains in-frame clones only, with some absent. The sample carries 98,000 or so clones, about 91% recorded once. This sample comprised CD4+ or CD8+ T cells sorted from blood, obtained in a trial of the OX40 agonist ivuxolimab. These receptors were obtained from an adult with an advanced solid tumor such as melanoma, head and neck, liver or kidney cancer.

The rearrangement links TRBV15 to TRBJ2-5; a possible D gene is TRBD2 (5 bases). Germline CDR1 reads LNHNV; CDR2 reads YYDKDF (reference sequence). Between the trimmed V and J ends, which lost 5 bases and 0 bases, there was a span of 13 bases. CDR3 length: 15 amino acids. The CDR3: CATSERTVNQETQYF. The CDR3 DNA sequence: TGTGCCACCAGCGAACGGACTGTTAACCAAGAGACCCAGTACTTC.

The gene calls are TRBV7-6 and TRBJ1-4; D unclear. The V end lost 2 bases, the J end lost 0 bases, and 13 bases lay between the germline ends. Germline CDR1 reads SGHVS; CDR2 reads FNYEAQ. CDR3 length: 17 residues. The CDR3 bases are TGTGCCAGCAGCTTATCACCGCGGGTTTCAACTAATGAAAAACTGTTTTTT. It is translated as CASSLSPRVSTNEKLFF.

This chain joins TRBV27 and TRBJ1-5; D ambiguous. Germline CDR1 is MNHEY and CDR2 is SMNVEV (reference sequence). Trimming stripped 4 bases from V and 4 bases from J, with 20 bases between. The CDR3 has 17 residues. DNA for the CDR3: TGTGCCAGCAGTTCCCAGCCGGCTTTCCCGTTTAATCAGCCCCAGCATTTT. It yields the protein CASSSQPAFPFNQPQHF.

The chain employs TRBV28 and TRBJ2-7, with 9 bases identical to TRBD2. Germline CDR1 is MDHEN and CDR2 is SYDVKM. After removal of 7 bases from V and 6 bases from J, the junction contained 10 bases not matched to a gene. This CDR3 region has 14 residues. CDR3 residues: CASTSSVAGVEQYF. CDR3 DNA sequence: TGTGCCAGCACGAGCAGCGTAGCGGGAGTCGAGCAGTACTTC.

V gene TRBV2 combines with J gene TRBJ2-2; 15 bases are a match to TRBD2. The CDR3 is 16 amino acids. V trimming: 5 bases; J trimming: 5 bases; junction bases outside the gene matches: 3. In germline, CDR1 is SNHLY, CDR2 FYNNEI. The CDR3 sequence is CASSPGTSGRTGELFF. The CDR3 DNA sequence: TGTGCCAGCAGTCCGGGGACTAGCGGGAGGACCGGGGAGCTGTTTTTT.

The chain links TRBV6-5 to TRBJ1-1, with a possible D match to TRBD1 (6 bases). The germline V gene has CDR1 MNHEY and CDR2 SVGAGI. The V end lost 2 bases, the J end lost 2 bases, and 12 bases lay between the germline ends. The CDR3 totals 15 residues. The DNA for the CDR3 is TGTGCCAGCAGTTACAATGGACAGATAAACACTGAAGCTTTCTTT. Encoded protein: CASSYNGQINTEAFF.

This chain links TRBV5-8 with TRBJ1-4; D perhaps matches TRBD1 (6 bases). The length of the CDR3 is 17 residues. With 3 bases removed from V and 4 bases from J, the gap between germline ends came to 19 bases. Looked up from germline, CDR1 is SGHTS and CDR2 is YDEGEE. CDR3 sequence reads: CASSSSQDSRHNEKLFF. CDR3 DNA sequence: TGTGCCAGCAGCTCGAGCCAGGACAGCCGGCATAATGAAAAACTGTTTTTT.

The chain's CDR3 is CASSFTGALGDIQYF. The CDR3 nucleotides read TGTGCCAGCAGCTTTACCGGGGCCTTGGGGGACATTCAGTACTTC. The chain has TRBV5-4 and TRBJ2-4, with D perhaps assigned TRBD1 or TRBD2 (5 bases each). V gave up 2 bases and J gave up 8 bases, with 17 bases separating them. Germline CDR1 and CDR2: SGHNT and YYREEE (reference sequence). This CDR3 has 15 amino acids. The variable domain in full, completed from reference TRBV5-4 and TRBJ2-4, reads ETGVTQSPTHLIKTRGQQVTLRCSSQSGHNTVSWYQQALGQGPQFIFQYYREEENGRGNFPPRFSGLQFPNYSSELNVNALELDDSALYLCASSFTGALGDIQYFGAGTRLSVL.

The rearrangement uses TRBV6-5 and TRBJ2-3; 7 nucleotides agree with TRBD2. Looked up from germline, CDR1 is MNHEY and CDR2 is SVGAGI. The ends lost 1 base at V and 1 base at J; junction bases unmatched: 2. CDR3 length equals 15 residues. CDR3 amino acids: CASSYYGGGTDTQYF. CDR3 nucleotides: TGTGCCAGCAGTTACTATGGGGGGGGCACAGATACGCAGTATTTT.

A single count supports this clone. The rearrangement uses TRBV7-9 and TRBJ2-7; D is unresolved. Per the germline V gene, CDR1 is SEHNR and CDR2 is FQNEAQ (reference sequence). The V end was cut by 0 bases, the J end by 7 bases, with 10 bases between. This CDR3 spans 13 amino acids. In DNA, the CDR3 is TGTGCCAGCAGCTTAGCACCTATGGGGGAGCAGTACTTC. Protein product: CASSLAPMGEQYF.

The CDR3 DNA reads TGTGCCAGCAGCCAGGGACAGGTTAATGAAAAACTGTTTTTT. Translating gives CASSQGQVNEKLFF. The rearrangement uses TRBV5-4 and TRBJ1-4; 8 bases are shared with TRBD1. Trimming at V came to 4 bases and at J to 4 bases, leaving 3 bases not matched to a gene. The V gene's germline CDR1 is SGHNT and CDR2 YYREEE (reference sequence). This CDR3 spans 14 amino acids. Complete variable domain (other parts from reference TRBV5-4 and TRBJ1-4): ETGVTQSPTHLIKTRGQQVTLRCSSQSGHNTVSWYQQALGQGPQFIFQYYREEENGRGNFPPRFSGLQFPNYSSELNVNALELDDSALYLCASSQGQVNEKLFFGSGTQLSVL.

This sequence joins TRBV7-2 and TRBJ1-4; a weak D match, TRBD1 (5 bases). The germline V and J ends were trimmed by 5 bases and 5 bases, with 9 bases remaining between them. The CDR3 consists of 13 residues. CDR1 is SGHTA and CDR2 is FQGNSA in the germline V gene. CDR3 coding DNA: TGTGCCAGCAGCGGGACGGGAAATGAAAAACTGTTTTTT. Its translation: CASSGTGNEKLFF.

The chain couples TRBV5-1 to TRBJ1-4; 7 nucleotides match TRBD1. V trimming: 5 bases; J trimming: 6 bases; junction bases outside the gene matches: 7. The CDR3 runs to 14 residues. Per the germline V gene, CDR1 is SGHRS and CDR2 is YFSETQ. CDR3 DNA sequence: TGCGCCAGCAGATACGACAGGGTGGATGAAAAACTGTTTTTT. It translates to CASRYDRVDEKLFF.

The chain recombines TRBV5-1 with TRBJ2-6; D unresolved. The CDR3 has 17 amino acids. The V end was cut by 0 bases, the J end by 0 bases, with 10 bases between. Germline values: CDR1 SGHRS, CDR2 YFSETQ. The CDR3 DNA sequence: TGCGCCAGCAGCTTGGACATTTTCAGCTCTGGGGCCAACGTCCTGACTTTC. Translation: CASSLDIFSSGANVLTF.

The rearrangement links TRBV6-1 to TRBJ2-7, with 11 nucleotides matching TRBD1. J gave up 5 bases and V 10 bases, and 7 bases lay outside the gene matches. Germline assignment: CDR1 MNHNS and CDR2 SASEGT. The CDR3 consists of 13 residues. The DNA for the CDR3 is TGTGCCACCTGGGACAGGGGGTCCCACGAGCAGTACTTC. Protein sequence: CATWDRGSHEQYF.

In DNA, the CDR3 is TGTGCCAGCAGCCTATCAGGCACAGATACGCAGTATTTT. Encoded protein: CASSLSGTDTQYF. V gene TRBV7-9 combines with J gene TRBJ2-3; the D is unclear. V lost 5 bases and J 1 base, leaving 7 bases between the germline ends. CDR3 length: 13 residues. Germline CDR1 is SEHNR and CDR2 is FQNEAQ (reference sequence).

The chain employs TRBV5-1 and TRBJ1-1; D gene ambiguous. This CDR3 has 13 residues. The germline V gene has CDR1 SGHRS and CDR2 YFSETQ. Trimming removed 0 bases from V and 7 bases from J, with 10 bases in between. The CDR3 spells CASSLGEGNEAFF. DNA for the CDR3: TGCGCCAGCAGCTTGGGTGAGGGAAATGAAGCTTTCTTT.

This sequence joins TRBV10-3 and TRBJ2-7; TRBD2 matches 10 bases. This CDR3 comprises 15 residues. J lost 2 bases, V lost 5 bases, and 6 bases had no gene match. Germline V lookup: CDR1 ENHRY, CDR2 SYGVKD. CDR3 loop: CAISQQREGPYEQYF. CDR3 coding DNA: TGTGCCATCAGTCAACAGCGGGAGGGCCCCTACGAGCAGTACTTC.

The J gene is TRBJ1-4, the V gene TRBV19; perhaps TRBD1 as D (5 bases). The CDR3 is 16 amino acids. Looked up from germline, CDR1 is LNHDA and CDR2 is SQIVND (reference sequence). V lost 5 bases, J lost 5 bases, and 18 bases lay in between. In DNA, the CDR3 is TGTGCCAGTAGTCCAAAAGACAGAGAACAAAATGAAAAACTGTTTTTT. Translating gives CASSPKDREQNEKLFF.

This clone was counted once. The J gene is TRBJ2-7, the V gene TRBV28, with 11 nucleotides matching TRBD2. The CDR3 length is 14 residues. V shed 5 bases and J 8 bases; nucleotides not matched to a gene: 8. Germline CDR1 reads MDHEN; CDR2 reads SYDVKM. CDR3 DNA sequence: TGTGCCAGCAGTCCGGGACTAGCGGAGCAGAAGCAGTACTTC. It specifies CASSPGLAEQKQYF.

The V and J genes are TRBV7-2 and TRBJ1-2, with 9 bases fitting TRBD1. CDR3 length: 15 amino acids. CDR1 is SGHTA, CDR2 FQGNSA, per germline. The junction had 8 bases not matched to a gene; V was cut back by 0 bases and J by 9 bases. Here the CDR3 reads CASSLALGQGISYTF. In nucleotides, the CDR3 is TGTGCCAGCAGCTTAGCCCTCGGACAGGGGATAAGCTACACCTTC. The whole variable domain, filled in from reference TRBV7-2 and TRBJ1-2, reads GAGVSQSPSNKVTEKGKDVELRCDPISGHTALYWYRQSLGQGLEFLIYFQGNSAPDKSGLPSDRFSAERTGGSVSTLTIQRTQQEDSAVYLCASSLALGQGISYTFGSGTRLTVV.

This rearrangement joins TRBV10-3 to TRBJ1-1, with 7 bases identical to TRBD1. V dropped 10 bases and J dropped 3; count of bases not matched to a gene: 11. Per germline, CDR1 ENHRY and CDR2 SYGVKD. This CDR3 comprises 14 residues. For the CDR3, the DNA is TGTGCCACCGAGGGGGCGAGAGGAGACACTGAAGCTTTCTTT. Protein: CATEGARGDTEAFF.

The V gene is TRBV9, the J gene TRBJ2-1, with 14 positions matching TRBD2. Germline assignment: CDR1 SGDLS and CDR2 YYNGEE. J gave up 9 bases and V 0 bases, and 8 bases lay outside the gene matches. The CDR3 runs 17 residues. The CDR3 coding sequence is TGTGCCAGCAGCGTAGGAGGGACTAGCGGGGGAGGGGTTGAGCAGTTCTTC. Its translation: CASSVGGTSGGGVEQFF.

The V and J genes are TRBV9 and TRBJ2-6; D uncertain. Germline CDR1 and CDR2: SGDLS and YYNGEE. The CDR3 has 16 amino acids. V was shortened by 0 bases and J by 0 bases, with 7 bases between the two germline ends. The CDR3 region is CASSVGGSSGANVLTF. The CDR3 DNA sequence: TGTGCCAGCAGCGTAGGGGGTAGCTCTGGGGCCAACGTCCTGACTTTC.

The chain joins TRBV10-3 to TRBJ2-7; D call uncertain. CDR1 is ENHRY and CDR2 is SYGVKD in the germline V gene. The CDR3 has 14 residues. Trimming took off 2 bases at V and 2 bases at J, with 10 bases between the two ends. The chain's CDR3 is CAISEGLVAYEQYF. Here the CDR3 DNA reads TGTGCCATCAGTGAGGGTTTAGTAGCCTACGAGCAGTACTTC.

The chain employs TRBV7-3 and TRBJ2-7; D may be TRBD2 (6 bases). Trimming cost V 3 bases and J 5 bases, with 11 bases left between them. The germline V gene encodes CDR1 SGHTA and CDR2 FQGTGA. The CDR3 extends over 13 amino acids. CDR3 in amino acids: CASSFTLADEQYF. DNA of the CDR3: TGTGCCAGCAGCTTTACGTTAGCGGACGAGCAGTACTTC.